This T cell receptor (beta chain) was sequenced for a study of graft-versus-host responses after intestinal transplantation. Study-wide background: Recipients had multivisceral, liver-intestinal, or isolated intestinal transplants.

Libraries were prepared by immunoSEQ multiplex PCR; TCRdb keeps only in-frame clonotypes and omits some of them. Of 95,000 to 110,000 clones listed, roughly 86% were seen once; the top ten hold 0.71%. As regards this clone: Its antigen is currently unknown.

Germline assignment: CDR1 SGHAT and CDR2 FQNNGV. This CDR3 has 15 residues. Trimming left V 0 bases short and J 1 base short, with 9 bases between. Findings and caveats of the study: In recipient marrow, GvH clones were found, and some appeared first in ileum or blood.

This material consisted of unstimulated CD4+ T cells sorted from spleen or lymph node cells, taken before transplant. The chain employs TRBV11-2 and TRBJ1-1; D gene ambiguous. The sequence derives from a human donor who was the organ donor for an intestinal transplant. The CDR3 loop reads CASSLDRTRNTEAFF. The CDR3 coding sequence is TGTGCCAGCAGCTTAGATCGAACCCGGAACACTGAAGCTTTCTTT.